The clone carrying this T cell receptor beta chain was seen ten or more times. Trimming cost V 4 bases and J 0 bases, with 7 bases left between them. The CDR3 length is 12 residues. Germline CDR1 SQVTM, CDR2 ANQGSEA. The data belong to a study of blood T cells in healthy people across ages. It was with a sample-barcoded 5' primer and a J-beta primer mix that a second PCR of about 7 to 12 cycles was run. TCRdb re-derived calls from the 5' RACE reads in MiXCR, one entry per CDR3 protein. The sample has about 650,000 distinct CDR3 sequences; 32% are singletons. Input material: blood. The source is a woman of 80 years or more in good health. V is TRBV29-1 and J is TRBJ2-7; D is ambiguous. CDR3 amino acids: CSVGDDSYEQYF. The CDR3 coding sequence is TGCAGCGTTGGCGACGACTCCTACGAGCAGTACTTC.